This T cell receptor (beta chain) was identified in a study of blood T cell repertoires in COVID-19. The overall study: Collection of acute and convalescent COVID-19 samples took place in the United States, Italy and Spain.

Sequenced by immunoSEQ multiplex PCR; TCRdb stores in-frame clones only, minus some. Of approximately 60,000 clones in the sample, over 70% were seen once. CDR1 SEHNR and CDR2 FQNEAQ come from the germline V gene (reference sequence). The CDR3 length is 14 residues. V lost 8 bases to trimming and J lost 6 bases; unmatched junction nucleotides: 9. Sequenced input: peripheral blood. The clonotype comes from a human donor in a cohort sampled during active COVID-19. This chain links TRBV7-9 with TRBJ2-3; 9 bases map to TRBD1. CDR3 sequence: CASGPGTGSDTQYF. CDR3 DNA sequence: TGTGCCAGCGGGCCCGGGACAGGGTCTGATACGCAGTATTTT.